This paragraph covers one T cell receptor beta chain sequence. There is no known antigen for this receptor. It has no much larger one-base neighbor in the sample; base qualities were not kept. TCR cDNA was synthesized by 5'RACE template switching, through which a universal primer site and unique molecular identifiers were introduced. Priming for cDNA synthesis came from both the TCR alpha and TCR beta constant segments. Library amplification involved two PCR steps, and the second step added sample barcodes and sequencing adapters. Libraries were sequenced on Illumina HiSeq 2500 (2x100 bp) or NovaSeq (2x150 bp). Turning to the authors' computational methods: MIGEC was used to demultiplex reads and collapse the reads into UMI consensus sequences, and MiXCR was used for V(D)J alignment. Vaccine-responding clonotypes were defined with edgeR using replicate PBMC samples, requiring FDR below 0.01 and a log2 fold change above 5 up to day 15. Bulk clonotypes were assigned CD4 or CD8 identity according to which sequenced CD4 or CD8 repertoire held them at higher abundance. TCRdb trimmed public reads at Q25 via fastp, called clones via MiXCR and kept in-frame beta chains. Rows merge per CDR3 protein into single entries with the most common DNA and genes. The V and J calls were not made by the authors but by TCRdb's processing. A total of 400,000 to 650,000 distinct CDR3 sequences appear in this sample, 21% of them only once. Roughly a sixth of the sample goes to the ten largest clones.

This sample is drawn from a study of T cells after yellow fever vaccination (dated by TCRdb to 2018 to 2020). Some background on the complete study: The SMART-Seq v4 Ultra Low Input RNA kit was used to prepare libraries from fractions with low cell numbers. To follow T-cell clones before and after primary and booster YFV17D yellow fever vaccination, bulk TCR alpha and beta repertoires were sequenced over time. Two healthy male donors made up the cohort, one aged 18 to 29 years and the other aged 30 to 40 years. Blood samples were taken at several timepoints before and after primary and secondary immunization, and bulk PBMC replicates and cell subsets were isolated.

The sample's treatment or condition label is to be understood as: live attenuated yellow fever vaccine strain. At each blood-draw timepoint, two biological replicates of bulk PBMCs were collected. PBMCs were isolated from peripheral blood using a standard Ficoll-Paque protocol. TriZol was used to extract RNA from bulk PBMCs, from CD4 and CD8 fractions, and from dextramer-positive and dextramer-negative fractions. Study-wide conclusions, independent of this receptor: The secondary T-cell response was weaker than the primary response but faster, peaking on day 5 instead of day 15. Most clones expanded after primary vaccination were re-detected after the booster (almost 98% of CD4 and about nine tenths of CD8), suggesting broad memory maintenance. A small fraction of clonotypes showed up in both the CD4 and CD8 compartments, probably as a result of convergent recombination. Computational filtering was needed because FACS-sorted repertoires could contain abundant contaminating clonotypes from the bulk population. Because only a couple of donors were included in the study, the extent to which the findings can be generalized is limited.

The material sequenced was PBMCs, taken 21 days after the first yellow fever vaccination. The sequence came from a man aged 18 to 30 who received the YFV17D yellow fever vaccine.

CDR3 reads: CASSPGQGALNEQFF. The nucleotide sequence is given as TGTGCCAGCAGCCCAGGACAGGGAGCTTTGAATGAGCAGTTCTTC. The rearrangement combines TRBV3-1 with TRBJ2-1, with TRBD1 matching 8 junction bases. The V end gives up 4 bases and the J end 7 bases, leaving 9 bases in the junction not matched to a gene. There are 15 amino acids in the CDR3, from cysteine to phenylalanine inclusive. Only the CDR3 DNA is retained, 45 bases long and in frame from the first base. CDR1 LGHDT and CDR2 YNNKEL were looked up in the germline V gene (reference sequence).